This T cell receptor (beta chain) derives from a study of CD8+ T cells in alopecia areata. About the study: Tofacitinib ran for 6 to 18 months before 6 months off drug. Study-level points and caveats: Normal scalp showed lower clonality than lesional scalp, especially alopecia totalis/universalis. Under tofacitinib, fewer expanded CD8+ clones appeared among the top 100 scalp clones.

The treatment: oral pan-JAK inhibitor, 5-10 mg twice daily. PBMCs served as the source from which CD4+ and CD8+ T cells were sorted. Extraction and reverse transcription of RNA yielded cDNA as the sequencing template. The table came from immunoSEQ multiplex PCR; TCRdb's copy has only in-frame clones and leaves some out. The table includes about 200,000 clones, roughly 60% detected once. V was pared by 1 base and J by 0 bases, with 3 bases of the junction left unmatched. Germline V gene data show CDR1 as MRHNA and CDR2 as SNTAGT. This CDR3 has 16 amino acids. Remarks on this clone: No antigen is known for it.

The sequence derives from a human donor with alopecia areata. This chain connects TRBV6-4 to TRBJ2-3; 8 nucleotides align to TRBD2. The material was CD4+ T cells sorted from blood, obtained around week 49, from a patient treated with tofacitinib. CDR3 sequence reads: CASSDYGGGSTDTQYF. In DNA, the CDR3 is TGTGCCAGCAGTGACTATGGCGGGGGGAGCACAGATACGCAGTATTTT.